The next 19 T cell receptor beta chains were all read from a single sample in a study of T cell repertoires in cytomegalovirus infection. These TCRs' antigens remain unknown. TCRdb passed the reads through MiXCR, listing each CDR3 protein once. This sample has roughly 730,000 distinct CDR3 sequences, with roughly 30% found just once. This material consisted of cultured PBMCs, taken from culture after CMV antigen stimulation. These receptors came from a human donor in good health (CMV status not recorded). Some clones in this sample may be carry-over from other donors' samples.

This chain links TRBV20-1 with TRBJ2-4, with 7 bases that match TRBD2. Per the germline V gene, CDR1 is DFQATT and CDR2 is SNEGSKA (reference sequence). The CDR3 spans 14 residues. J gave up 8 bases and V 6 bases, and 13 bases lay outside the gene matches. CDR3 coding DNA: TGCAGTGCCCCGCCTGGCGGGGGAAACGACATTCAGTACTTC. This codes for CSAPPGGGNDIQYF.

The genes are TRBV7-8 and TRBJ2-5; no clear D. V was trimmed by 0 bases and J by 0 bases, leaving 14 bases between them. CDR3 length: 17 residues. Germline V gene data show CDR1 as SGHVS and CDR2 as FQNEAQ. The CDR3 region is CASSLAISRAYQETQYF. The CDR3 DNA reads TGTGCCAGCAGCTTAGCGATTAGTAGGGCTTACCAAGAGACCCAGTACTTC.

Only a few counts were recorded for this clonotype. The CDR3 region is CASSLLQKTEAFF. CDR3 nucleotides: TGTGCCAGCAGCCTTTTACAGAAAACTGAAGCTTTCTTT. V and J are TRBV14 and TRBJ1-1; D uncertain. With 4 bases removed from V and 5 bases from J, the gap between germline ends came to 11 bases. Germline CDR1 is SGHDN and CDR2 is FVKESK. This CDR3 has 13 amino acids.

This clonotype was found a few times. The genes are TRBV28 and TRBJ2-7; either TRBD1 or TRBD2 may fit D (5 bases each). Germline V gene data show CDR1 as MDHEN and CDR2 as SYDVKM. With 8 bases removed from V and 3 bases from J, the gap between germline ends came to 11 bases. The CDR3 length is 12 residues. The CDR3 DNA follows: TGTGCCAGCGGGGGTCAGCACTACGAGCAGTACTTC. Translation gives CASGGQHYEQYF.

V and J are TRBV2 and TRBJ1-2, with 8 bases matching TRBD1. Germline V lookup: CDR1 SNHLY, CDR2 FYNNEI. The CDR3 covers 10 residues. Losses at the gene ends were 11 bases for V and 8 bases for J; bases not matched to a gene: 4. CDR3 sequence: CASPGGGYTF. The CDR3 bases are TGTGCCTCCCCAGGGGGCGGCTACACCTTC.

This clonotype was detected only a few times. The chain carries TRBV7-9 and TRBJ1-2; D ambiguous. V lost 1 base, J lost 8 bases, and 14 bases lay in between. In germline, CDR1 is SEHNR, CDR2 FQNEAQ (reference sequence). The CDR3 extends over 14 amino acids. This CDR3 reads CASSLVGAGRGYTF. DNA of the CDR3: TGTGCCAGCAGCTTAGTAGGTGCAGGACGGGGCTACACCTTC.

This clonotype was observed a handful of times. The V gene is TRBV4-2, the J gene TRBJ1-2, with D possibly matching TRBD1 (5 bases). The V and J ends lost 0 bases and 3 bases respectively, with 11 bases between them. The length of the CDR3 is 15 residues. Germline loops: CDR1 LGHNA, CDR2 YNFKEQ. The CDR3 reads CASSQEPGYDYGYTF. CDR3 nucleotide sequence: TGTGCCAGCAGCCAAGAACCAGGGTACGACTATGGCTACACCTTC.

The rearrangement joins TRBV7-6 to TRBJ2-1, with 12 bases identical to TRBD2. Losses at the gene ends were 8 bases for V and 7 bases for J; bases not matched to a gene: 3. Germline lookup yields CDR1 SGHVS and CDR2 FNYEAQ. The CDR3 is 13 residues long. The CDR3 reads CASELAGGNEQFF. As DNA, the CDR3 is TGTGCCAGCGAACTAGCGGGAGGAAATGAGCAGTTCTTC.

V usage is TRBV6-1 and J usage is TRBJ1-6; D ambiguous. CDR1 and CDR2 (germline): MNHNS, SASEGT. Trimming stripped 11 bases from V and 3 bases from J, with 8 bases between. The CDR3 has 12 amino acids. This CDR3 is CARRYYNSPLHF. The CDR3 bases are TGTGCCCGACGGTACTATAATTCACCCCTCCACTTT.

A word on this clonotype: The junction does not match germline at one end; this may be a read error. The CDR3 sequence is CACREDRAVYYGYTF. In DNA, the CDR3 is TGTGCCTGCAGAGAAGACAGGGCTGTTTACTATGGCTACACCTTC. This chain connects TRBV12-3 or TRBV12-4 to TRBJ1-2, with 7 bases matching TRBD1. The CDR3 totals 15 residues.

This clonotype was detected many times. CDR3 sequence (DNA): TGTGCCAGCAGCTTAGAAGTGAATAATTCACCCCTCCACTTT. This encodes CASSLEVNNSPLHF. The genes are TRBV7-2 and TRBJ1-6; D gene unclear. Trimming removed 1 base from V and 5 bases from J, with 6 bases in between. CDR1 SGHTA and CDR2 FQGNSA come from the germline V gene. This CDR3 contains 14 residues.

The chain combines TRBV4-1 with TRBJ1-1, with a weak D call TRBD1 (5 bases). CDR3 length: 15 residues. Trimming took off 4 bases at V and 10 bases at J, with 22 bases between the two ends. Germline CDR1 is MGHRA and CDR2 is YSYEKL. CDR3 DNA sequence: TGCGCCAGCAGCCTGCAGGGTGATGGATCAGGAGTAGCTTTCTTT. Its protein product is CASSLQGDGSGVAFF.

The V gene is TRBV10-3, the J gene TRBJ2-2, with 7 bases fitting TRBD1. Germline V gene sequence: CDR1 ENHRY, CDR2 SYGVKD. After removal of 6 bases from V and 5 bases from J, the junction contained 9 bases not matched to a gene. There are 15 residues in the CDR3. CDR3 nucleotides: TGTGCCATCAGCCTACAGGGGCCCGAGACCGGGGAGCTGTTTTTT. Translated, it gives CAISLQGPETGELFF.

DNA for the CDR3: TGTGCCAGCTCACCAAGGGACAGGGACTCCTACGAGCAGTACTTC. Translating gives CASSPRDRDSYEQYF. V gene TRBV18 combines with J gene TRBJ2-7, with 9 bases aligning to TRBD1. Germline V CDR1 and CDR2: KGHSH, LQKENI. The CDR3 contains 15 residues. The trim removed 2 bases at V and 0 bases at J, leaving 2 bases unmatched.

This clonotype was seen at least ten times. The V call is TRBV7-2, the J call TRBJ2-1; D possibly corresponds to TRBD1 (5 bases). This CDR3 has 14 residues. V dropped 0 bases and J dropped 7 bases, with 10 bases sitting between them. The V gene's germline CDR1 is SGHTA and CDR2 FQGNSA. The CDR3 loop is CASSLAGAQNEQFF. CDR3 DNA: TGTGCCAGCAGCTTAGCTGGGGCGCAGAATGAGCAGTTCTTC.

The chain recombines TRBV2 with TRBJ1-6, with D possibly matching TRBD1 (5 bases). This CDR3 comprises 18 residues. The ends were cut back, 1 base at V and 8 bases at J, with 21 bases in the middle. Germline V lookup: CDR1 SNHLY, CDR2 FYNNEI. The CDR3 DNA is TGTGCCAGCAGTGAAGGGGACCATTCCCCCTATATGGATTCACCCCTCCACTTT. The encoded protein is CASSEGDHSPYMDSPLHF.

The chain recombines TRBV7-9 with TRBJ2-6; 9 nucleotides line up with TRBD1. CDR1 is SEHNR, CDR2 FQNEAQ, per germline (reference sequence). The junction had 11 bases not matched to a gene; V was cut back by 4 bases and J by 1 base. The CDR3 contains 19 residues. The CDR3 region has the DNA TGTGCCAGCAGCTCACTCTACAGGGGGCTTAGTTCTGGGGCCAACGTCCTGACTTTC. This codes for CASSSLYRGLSSGANVLTF.

The chain employs TRBV5-6 and TRBJ1-2; D not resolved. CDR3 length: 13 residues. V lost 4 bases and J 8 bases, leaving 15 bases between the germline ends. Germline assignment: CDR1 SGHDT and CDR2 YYEEEE. The CDR3 DNA reads as TGTGCCAGCAGCGGGGAAGGGATAGGAGGCTACACCTTC. Encoded protein: CASSGEGIGGYTF.

This rearrangement joins TRBV6-2 or TRBV6-3 to TRBJ1-1; TRBD1 is a possible D gene (5 bases). V shed 2 bases and J shed 0 bases, with 10 bases lying between them. This CDR3 comprises 15 residues. Germline CDR1 MNHEY, CDR2 SVGEGT. The CDR3 sequence is CASSYTPGLNTEAFF. The CDR3 region has the DNA TGTGCCAGCAGTTACACCCCGGGGCTGAACACTGAAGCTTTCTTT.